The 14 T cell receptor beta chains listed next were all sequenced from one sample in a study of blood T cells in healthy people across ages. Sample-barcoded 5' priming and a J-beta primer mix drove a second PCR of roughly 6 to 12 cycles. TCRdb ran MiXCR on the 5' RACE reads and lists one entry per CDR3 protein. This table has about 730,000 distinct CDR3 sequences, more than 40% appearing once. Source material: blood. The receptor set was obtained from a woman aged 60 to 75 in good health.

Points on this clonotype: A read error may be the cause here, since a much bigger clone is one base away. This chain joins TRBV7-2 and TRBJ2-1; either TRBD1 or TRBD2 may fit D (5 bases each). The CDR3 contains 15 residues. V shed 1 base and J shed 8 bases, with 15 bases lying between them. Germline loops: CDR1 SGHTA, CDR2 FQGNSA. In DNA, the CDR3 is TGTGCCAGCAGCTTAGTGGCTAGAGGGGAACATGAGCAGTTCTTC. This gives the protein CASSLVARGEHEQFF.

The CDR3 loop is CSARDGISGANVLTF. The CDR3 DNA reads TGCAGTGCTAGAGATGGGATCTCTGGGGCCAACGTCCTGACTTTC. The chain carries TRBV20-1 and TRBJ2-6; no definite D call. The ends were cut back, 0 bases at V and 0 bases at J, with 6 bases in the middle. This CDR3 is built from 15 residues. Looked up from germline, CDR1 is DFQATT and CDR2 is SNEGSKA (reference sequence).

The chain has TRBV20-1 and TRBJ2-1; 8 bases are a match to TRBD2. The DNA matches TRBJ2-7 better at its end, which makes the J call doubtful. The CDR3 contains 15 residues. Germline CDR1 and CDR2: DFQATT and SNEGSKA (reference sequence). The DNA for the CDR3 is TGCAGTGCTAGAGTGAGCGGGGGCTCCTACAATGAGCAGTACTTC. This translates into CSARVSGGSYNEQYF.

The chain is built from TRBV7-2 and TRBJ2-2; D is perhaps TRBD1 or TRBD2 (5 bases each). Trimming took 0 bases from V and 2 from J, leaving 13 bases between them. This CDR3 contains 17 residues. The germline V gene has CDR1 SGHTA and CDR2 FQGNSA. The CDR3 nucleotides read TGTGCCAGCAGCTTAGCGCAGAGGGGCATTAACACCGGGGAGCTGTTTTTT. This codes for CASSLAQRGINTGELFF.

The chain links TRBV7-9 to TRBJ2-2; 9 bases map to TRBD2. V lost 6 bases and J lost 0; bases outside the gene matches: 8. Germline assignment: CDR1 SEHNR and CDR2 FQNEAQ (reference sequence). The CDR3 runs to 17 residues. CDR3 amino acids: CASSPSLAGTNTGELFF. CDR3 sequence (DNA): TGTGCCAGCAGTCCCTCCCTAGCGGGGACGAACACCGGGGAGCTGTTTTTT.

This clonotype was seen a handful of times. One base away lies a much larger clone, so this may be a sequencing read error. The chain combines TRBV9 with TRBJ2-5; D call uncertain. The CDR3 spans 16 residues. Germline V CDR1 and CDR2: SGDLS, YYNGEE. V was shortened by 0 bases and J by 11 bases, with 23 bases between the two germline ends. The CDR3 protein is CASSVGVRTGFGEQYF. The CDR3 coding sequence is TGTGCCAGCAGCGTAGGGGTTCGGACCGGTTTCGGTGAGCAGTACTTC.

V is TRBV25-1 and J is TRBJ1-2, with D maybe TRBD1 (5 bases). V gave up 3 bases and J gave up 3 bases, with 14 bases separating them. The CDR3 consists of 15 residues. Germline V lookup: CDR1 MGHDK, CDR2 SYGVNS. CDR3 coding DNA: TGTGCCAGCAGTGAGGAAGGCAGGGCTTACTATGGCTACACCTTC. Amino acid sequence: CASSEEGRAYYGYTF.

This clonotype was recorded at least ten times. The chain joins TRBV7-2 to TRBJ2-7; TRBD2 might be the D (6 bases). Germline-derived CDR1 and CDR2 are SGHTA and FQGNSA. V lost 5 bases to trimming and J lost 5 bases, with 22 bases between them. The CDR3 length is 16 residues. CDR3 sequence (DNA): TGTGCCAGCAGCCCGGCTAGGTTGGGGGGTGGGGACGAGCAGTACTTC. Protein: CASSPARLGGGDEQYF. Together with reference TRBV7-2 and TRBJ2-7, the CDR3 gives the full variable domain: GAGVSQSPSNKVTEKGKDVELRCDPISGHTALYWYRQSLGQGLEFLIYFQGNSAPDKSGLPSDRFSAERTGGSVSTLTIQRTQQEDSAVYLCASSPARLGGGDEQYFGPGTRLTVT.

CDR3 residues: CSVHQGGSDNSPLHF. In DNA form, the CDR3 reads TGCAGTGTCCATCAGGGGGGGTCGGATAATTCACCCCTCCACTTT. The rearrangement joins TRBV20-1 to TRBJ1-6; 7 bases are shared with TRBD1. V shed 7 bases, J shed 5 bases, and the junction held 11 bases outside the gene matches. CDR3 length equals 15 residues. Germline-derived CDR1 and CDR2 are DFQATT and SNEGSKA (reference sequence).

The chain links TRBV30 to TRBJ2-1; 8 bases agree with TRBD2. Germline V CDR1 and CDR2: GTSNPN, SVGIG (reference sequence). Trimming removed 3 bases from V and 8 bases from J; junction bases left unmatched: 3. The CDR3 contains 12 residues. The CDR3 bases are TGTGCCTGGAGGGGGACTAGACATGAGCAGTTCTTC. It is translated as CAWRGTRHEQFF. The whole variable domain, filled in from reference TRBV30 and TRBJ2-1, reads SQTIHQWPATLVQPVGSPLSLECTVEGTSNPNLYWYRQAAGRGLQLLFYSVGIGQISSEVPQNLSASRPQDRQFILSSKKLLLSDSGFYLCAWRGTRHEQFFGPGTRLTVL.

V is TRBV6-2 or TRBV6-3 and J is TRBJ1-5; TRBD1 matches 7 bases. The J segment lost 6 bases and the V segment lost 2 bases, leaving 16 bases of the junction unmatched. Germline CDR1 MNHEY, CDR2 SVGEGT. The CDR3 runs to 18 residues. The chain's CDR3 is CASSYPGTAGSRAQPQHF. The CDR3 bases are TGTGCCAGCAGTTACCCAGGGACAGCCGGGTCGAGAGCTCAGCCCCAGCATTTT.

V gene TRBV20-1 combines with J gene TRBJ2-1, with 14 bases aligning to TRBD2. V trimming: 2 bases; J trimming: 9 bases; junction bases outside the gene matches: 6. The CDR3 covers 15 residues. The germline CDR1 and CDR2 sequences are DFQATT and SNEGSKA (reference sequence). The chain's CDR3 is CSARRGTSGSSEQFF. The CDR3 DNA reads TGCAGTGCTAGACGCGGGACTAGCGGGAGTAGTGAGCAGTTCTTC.

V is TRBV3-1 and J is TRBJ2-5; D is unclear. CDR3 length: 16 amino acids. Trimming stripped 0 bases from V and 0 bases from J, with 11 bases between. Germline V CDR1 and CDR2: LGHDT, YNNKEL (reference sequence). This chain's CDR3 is CASSQDLVTNQETQYF. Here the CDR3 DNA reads TGTGCCAGCAGCCAAGATCTTGTAACCAACCAAGAGACCCAGTACTTC.

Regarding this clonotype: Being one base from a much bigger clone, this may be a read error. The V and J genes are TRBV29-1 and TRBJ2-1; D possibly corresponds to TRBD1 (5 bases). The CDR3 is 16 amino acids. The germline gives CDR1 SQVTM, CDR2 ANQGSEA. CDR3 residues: CNVEGAGLLSYNEQFF. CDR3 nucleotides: TGCAACGTTGAAGGGGCAGGTCTGCTCTCCTACAATGAGCAGTTCTTC.